The T cell receptor beta chain under discussion was sequenced for a study of blood T cell repertoires in COVID-19. Whole-study context: T cells, B-cell-depleted T cells, or PBMCs supplied cDNA or gDNA.

Original methodology: Amplified reference gene primers provided the basis for estimating nucleated cell counts. TCRdb's copy holds only in-frame clones and misses some; the assay was immunoSEQ multiplex PCR. From that table come the V and J calls and clone size; the DNA was used to work out D and trimming. Counted here are over 150,000 clones, roughly 85% occurring once; the ten biggest clones make up less than 30%. V was pared by 5 bases and J by 5 bases, with 16 bases between. This CDR3 spans 13 amino acids. Germline V gene sequence: CDR1 GTSNPN, CDR2 SVGIG (reference sequence). The receptor was isolated from a woman in her sixties or seventies with acute or convalescent COVID-19. Specimen: peripheral blood. V gene TRBV30 combines with J gene TRBJ2-7; D gene unclear. In DNA, the CDR3 is TGTGCCTGGTCCCCCAGTGCCAACCACGAGCAGTACTTC. Translating gives CAWSPSANHEQYF.